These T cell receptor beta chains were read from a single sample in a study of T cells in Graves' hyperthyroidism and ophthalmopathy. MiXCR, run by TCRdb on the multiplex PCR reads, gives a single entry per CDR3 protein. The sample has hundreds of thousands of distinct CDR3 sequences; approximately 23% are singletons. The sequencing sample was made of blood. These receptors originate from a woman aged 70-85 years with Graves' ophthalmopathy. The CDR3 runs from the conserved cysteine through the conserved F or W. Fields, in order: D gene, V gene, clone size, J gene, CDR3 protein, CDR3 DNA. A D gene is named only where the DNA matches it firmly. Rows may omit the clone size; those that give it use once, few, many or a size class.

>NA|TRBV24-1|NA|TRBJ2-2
CATSDSRVTNTGELFF
TGTGCCACCAGTGATTCCAGGGTTACGAACACCGGGGAGCTGTTTTTT
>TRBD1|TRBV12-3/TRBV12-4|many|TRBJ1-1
CASSLQGGTEAFF
TGTGCCAGCAGTTTACAGGGGGGTACTGAAGCTTTCTTT
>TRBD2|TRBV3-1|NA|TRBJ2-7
CASSQATGLLIVEQYF
TGTGCCAGCAGCCAGGCCACGGGACTACTTATCGTCGAGCAGTACTTC
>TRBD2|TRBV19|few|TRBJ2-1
CASTGTSGSRYNEQFF
TGTGCCAGTACCGGGACTAGCGGGAGTAGATACAATGAGCAGTTCTTC
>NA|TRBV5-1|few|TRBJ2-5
CASSLAVAGGETQYF
TGCGCCAGCAGCTTGGCAGTGGCGGGCGGAGAGACCCAGTACTTC
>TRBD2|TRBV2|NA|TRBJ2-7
CASSAGTSGRYEQYF
TGTGCCAGCAGCGCGGGGACTAGCGGGAGGTACGAGCAGTACTTC
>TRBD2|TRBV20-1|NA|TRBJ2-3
CSADPGLAGEESTDTQYF
TGCAGTGCTGACCCGGGACTAGCGGGAGAAGAAAGCACAGATACGCAGTATTTT
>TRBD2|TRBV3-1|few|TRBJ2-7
CASSPTRFAGGTYEQYF
TGTGCCAGCAGCCCAACCCGTTTCGCGGGAGGAACCTACGAGCAGTACTTC
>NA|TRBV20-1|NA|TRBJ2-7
CSASGPSLREIYEQYF
TGCAGTGCTAGTGGCCCCTCTCTTCGGGAGATATACGAGCAGTACTTC
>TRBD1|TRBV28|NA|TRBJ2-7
CASSLQGRLGEQYF
TGTGCCAGCAGCCTACAGGGGAGATTGGGCGAGCAGTACTTC
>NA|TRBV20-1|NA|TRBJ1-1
CSARDPRRTGYTEAFF
TGCAGTGCTAGAGACCCCCGCAGGACGGGGTACACTGAAGCTTTCTTT
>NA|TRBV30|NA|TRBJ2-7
CAWRRGSSYEQYF
TGTGCCTGGAGGCGGGGAAGCTCCTACGAGCAGTACTTC
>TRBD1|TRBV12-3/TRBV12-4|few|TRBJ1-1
CASSLGTGVGAFF
TGTGCCAGCAGTTTAGGGACAGGGGTCGGAGCTTTCTTT
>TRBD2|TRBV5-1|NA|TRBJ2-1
CASSLVASGTYNEQFF
TGCGCCAGCAGCTTGGTGGCTAGCGGGACCTACAATGAGCAGTTCTTC